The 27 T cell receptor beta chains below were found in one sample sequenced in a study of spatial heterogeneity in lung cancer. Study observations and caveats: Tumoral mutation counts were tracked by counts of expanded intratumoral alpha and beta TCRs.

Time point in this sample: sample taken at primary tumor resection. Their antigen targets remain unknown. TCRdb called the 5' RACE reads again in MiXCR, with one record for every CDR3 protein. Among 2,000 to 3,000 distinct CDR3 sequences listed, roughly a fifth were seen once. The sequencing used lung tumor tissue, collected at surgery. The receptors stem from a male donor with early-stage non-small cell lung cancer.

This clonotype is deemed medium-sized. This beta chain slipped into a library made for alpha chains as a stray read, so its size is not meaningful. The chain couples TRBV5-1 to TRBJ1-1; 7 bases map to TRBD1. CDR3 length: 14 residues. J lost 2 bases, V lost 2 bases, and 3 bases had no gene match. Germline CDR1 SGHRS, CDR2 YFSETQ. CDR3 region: CASSFRTGNTEAFF. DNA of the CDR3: TGCGCCAGCAGCTTCAGGACAGGCAACACTGAAGCTTTCTTT.

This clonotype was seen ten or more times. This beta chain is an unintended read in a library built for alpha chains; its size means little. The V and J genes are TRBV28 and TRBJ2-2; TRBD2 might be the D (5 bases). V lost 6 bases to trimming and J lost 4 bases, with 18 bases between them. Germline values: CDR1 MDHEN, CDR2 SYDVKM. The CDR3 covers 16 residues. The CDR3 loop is CASRLRLTSGTGELFF. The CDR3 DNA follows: TGTGCCAGCAGGCTCCGGCTGACCAGCGGCACCGGGGAGCTGTTTTTT. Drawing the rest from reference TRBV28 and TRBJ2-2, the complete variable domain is DVKVTQSSRYLVKRTGEKVFLECVQDMDHENMFWYRQDPGLGLRLIYFSYDVKMKEKGDIPEGYSVSREKKERFSLILESASTNQTSMYLCASRLRLTSGTGELFFGEGSRLTVL.

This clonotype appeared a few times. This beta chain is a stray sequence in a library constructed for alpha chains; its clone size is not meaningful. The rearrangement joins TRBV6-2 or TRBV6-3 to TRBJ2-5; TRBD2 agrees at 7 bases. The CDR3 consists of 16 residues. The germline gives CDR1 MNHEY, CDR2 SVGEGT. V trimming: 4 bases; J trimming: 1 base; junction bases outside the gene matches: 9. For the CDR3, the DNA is TGTGCCAGCAGTTCCCTCTCGACTAGCCGCCAAGAGACCCAGTACTTC. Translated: CASSSLSTSRQETQYF.

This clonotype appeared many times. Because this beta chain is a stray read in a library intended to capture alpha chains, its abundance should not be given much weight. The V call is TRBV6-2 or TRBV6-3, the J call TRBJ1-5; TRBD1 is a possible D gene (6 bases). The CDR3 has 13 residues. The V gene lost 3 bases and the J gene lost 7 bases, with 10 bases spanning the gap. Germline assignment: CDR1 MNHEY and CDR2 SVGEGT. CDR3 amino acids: CASSYQGQQPQHF. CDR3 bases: TGTGCCAGCAGTTATCAAGGACAGCAGCCCCAGCATTTT.

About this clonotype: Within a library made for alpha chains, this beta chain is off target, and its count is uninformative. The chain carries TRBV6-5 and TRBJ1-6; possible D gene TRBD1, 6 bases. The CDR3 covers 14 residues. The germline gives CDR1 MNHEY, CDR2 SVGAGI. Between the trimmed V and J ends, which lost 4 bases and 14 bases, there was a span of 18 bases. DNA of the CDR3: TGTGCCAGCAGTTCAGGCAGGGGAGTTTCTTCCCTCCACTTT. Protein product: CASSSGRGVSSLHF.

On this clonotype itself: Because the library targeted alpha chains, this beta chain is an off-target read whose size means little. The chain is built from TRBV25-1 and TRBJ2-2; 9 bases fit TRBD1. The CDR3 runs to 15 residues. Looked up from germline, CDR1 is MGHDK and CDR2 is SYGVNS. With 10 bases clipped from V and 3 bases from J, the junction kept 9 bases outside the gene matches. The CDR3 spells CATSQDRGYTGELFF. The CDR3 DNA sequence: TGTGCCACCTCCCAGGACAGGGGCTACACCGGGGAGCTGTTTTTT.

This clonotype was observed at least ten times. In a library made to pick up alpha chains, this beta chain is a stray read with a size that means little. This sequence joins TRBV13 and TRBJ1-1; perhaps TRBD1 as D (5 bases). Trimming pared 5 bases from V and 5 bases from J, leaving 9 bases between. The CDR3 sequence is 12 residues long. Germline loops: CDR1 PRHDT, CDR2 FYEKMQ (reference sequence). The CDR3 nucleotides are TGTGCCAGCAGCCCGGGGCGGACTGAAGCTTTCTTT. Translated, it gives CASSPGRTEAFF.

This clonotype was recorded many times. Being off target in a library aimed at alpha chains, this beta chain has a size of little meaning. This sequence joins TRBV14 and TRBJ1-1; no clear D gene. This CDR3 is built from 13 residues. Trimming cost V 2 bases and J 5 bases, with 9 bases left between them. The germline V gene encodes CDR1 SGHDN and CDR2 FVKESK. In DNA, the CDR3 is TGTGCCAGCAGCCAATCTTCACGGACTGAAGCTTTCTTT. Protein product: CASSQSSRTEAFF.

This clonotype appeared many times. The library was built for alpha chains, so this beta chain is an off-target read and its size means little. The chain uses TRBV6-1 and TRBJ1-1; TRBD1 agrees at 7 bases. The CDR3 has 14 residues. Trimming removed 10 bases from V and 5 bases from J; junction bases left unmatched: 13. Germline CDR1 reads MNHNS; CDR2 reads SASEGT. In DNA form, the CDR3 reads TGTGCCACATTAGGGGGCGCGTTGATTACTGAAGCTTTCTTT. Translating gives CATLGGALITEAFF.

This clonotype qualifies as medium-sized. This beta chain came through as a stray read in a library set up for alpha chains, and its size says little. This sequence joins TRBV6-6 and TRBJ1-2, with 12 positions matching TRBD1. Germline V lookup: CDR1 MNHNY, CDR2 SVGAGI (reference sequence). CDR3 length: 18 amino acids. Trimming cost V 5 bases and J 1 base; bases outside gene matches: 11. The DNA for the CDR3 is TGTGCCAGCAGTACTACCGGGACAGGGGGCCGTGGTAACTATGGCTACACCTTC. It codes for CASSTTGTGGRGNYGYTF.

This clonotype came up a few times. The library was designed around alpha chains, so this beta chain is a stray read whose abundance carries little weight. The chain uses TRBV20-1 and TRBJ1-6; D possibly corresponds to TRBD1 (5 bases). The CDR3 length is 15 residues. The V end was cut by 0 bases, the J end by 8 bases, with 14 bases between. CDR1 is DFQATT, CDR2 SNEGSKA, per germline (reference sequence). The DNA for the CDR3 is TGCAGTGCTAGAGATCGGTTGGGCAGGGATTCACCCCTCCACTTT. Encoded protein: CSARDRLGRDSPLHF.

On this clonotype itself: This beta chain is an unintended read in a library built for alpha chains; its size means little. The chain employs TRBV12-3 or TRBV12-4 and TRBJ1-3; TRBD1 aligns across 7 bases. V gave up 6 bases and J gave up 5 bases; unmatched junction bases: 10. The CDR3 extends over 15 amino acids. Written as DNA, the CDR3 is TGTGCCAGCAGCTCCGACAGGGTCAAGAGAAACACCATATATTTT. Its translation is CASSSDRVKRNTIYF.

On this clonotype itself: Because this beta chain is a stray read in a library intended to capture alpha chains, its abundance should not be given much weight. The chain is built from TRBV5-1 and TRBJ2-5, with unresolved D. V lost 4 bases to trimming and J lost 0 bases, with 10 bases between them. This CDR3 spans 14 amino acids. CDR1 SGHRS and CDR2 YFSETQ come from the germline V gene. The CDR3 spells CASSPNPYQETQYF. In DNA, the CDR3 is TGCGCCAGCAGCCCTAACCCCTACCAAGAGACCCAGTACTTC.

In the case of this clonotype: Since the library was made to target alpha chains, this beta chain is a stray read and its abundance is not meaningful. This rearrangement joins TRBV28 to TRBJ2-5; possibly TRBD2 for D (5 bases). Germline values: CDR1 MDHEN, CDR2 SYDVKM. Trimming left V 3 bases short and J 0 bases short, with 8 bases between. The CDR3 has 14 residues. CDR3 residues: CASSLADYQETQYF. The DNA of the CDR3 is TGTGCCAGCAGTTTGGCGGACTACCAAGAGACCCAGTACTTC. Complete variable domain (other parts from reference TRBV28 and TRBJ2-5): DVKVTQSSRYLVKRTGEKVFLECVQDMDHENMFWYRQDPGLGLRLIYFSYDVKMKEKGDIPEGYSVSREKKERFSLILESASTNQTSMYLCASSLADYQETQYFGPGTRLLVL.

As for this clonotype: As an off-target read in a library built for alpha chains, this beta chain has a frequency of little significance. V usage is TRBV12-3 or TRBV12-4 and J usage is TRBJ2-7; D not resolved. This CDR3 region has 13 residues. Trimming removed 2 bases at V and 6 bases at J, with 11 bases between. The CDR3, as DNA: TGTGCCAGCAGTTTACCCACTATGGGCGAGCAGTACTTC. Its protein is CASSLPTMGEQYF.

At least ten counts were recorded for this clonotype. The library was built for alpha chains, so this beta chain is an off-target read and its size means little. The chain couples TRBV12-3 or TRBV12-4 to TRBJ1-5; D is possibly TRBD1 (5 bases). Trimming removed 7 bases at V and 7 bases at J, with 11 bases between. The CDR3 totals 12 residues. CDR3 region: CASMQGWQPQHF. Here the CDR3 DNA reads TGTGCCAGCATGCAGGGTTGGCAGCCCCAGCATTTT.

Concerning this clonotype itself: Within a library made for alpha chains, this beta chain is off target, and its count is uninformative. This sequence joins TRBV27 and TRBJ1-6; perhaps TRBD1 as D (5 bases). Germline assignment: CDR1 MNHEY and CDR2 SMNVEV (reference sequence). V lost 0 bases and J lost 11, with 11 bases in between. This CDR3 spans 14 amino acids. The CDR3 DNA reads TGTGCCAGCAGTTTATCTGCACGGGGGGCACCCCTCCACTTT. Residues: CASSLSARGAPLHF.

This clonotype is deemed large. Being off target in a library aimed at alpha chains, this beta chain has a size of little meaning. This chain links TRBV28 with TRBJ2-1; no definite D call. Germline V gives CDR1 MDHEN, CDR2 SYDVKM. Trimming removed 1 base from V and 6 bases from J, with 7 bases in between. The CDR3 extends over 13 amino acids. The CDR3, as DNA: TGTGCCAGCAGTTTATACTGGGGCAATGAGCAGTTCTTC. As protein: CASSLYWGNEQFF.

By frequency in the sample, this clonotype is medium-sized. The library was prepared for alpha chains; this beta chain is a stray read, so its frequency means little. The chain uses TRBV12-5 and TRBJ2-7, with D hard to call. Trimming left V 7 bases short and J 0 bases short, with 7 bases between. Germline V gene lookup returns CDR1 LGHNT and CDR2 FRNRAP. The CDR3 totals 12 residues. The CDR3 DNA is TGTGCTAGTGCCTTGGACTCCTACGAGCAGTACTTC. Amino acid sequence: CASALDSYEQYF.

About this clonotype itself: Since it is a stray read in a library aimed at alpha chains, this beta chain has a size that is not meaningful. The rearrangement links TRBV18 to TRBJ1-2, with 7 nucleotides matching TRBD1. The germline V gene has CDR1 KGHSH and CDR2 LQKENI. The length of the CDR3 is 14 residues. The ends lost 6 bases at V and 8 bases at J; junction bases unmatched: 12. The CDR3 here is CASSPDPGGRGYTF. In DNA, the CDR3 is TGTGCCAGCTCCCCAGATCCAGGGGGACGAGGCTACACCTTC.

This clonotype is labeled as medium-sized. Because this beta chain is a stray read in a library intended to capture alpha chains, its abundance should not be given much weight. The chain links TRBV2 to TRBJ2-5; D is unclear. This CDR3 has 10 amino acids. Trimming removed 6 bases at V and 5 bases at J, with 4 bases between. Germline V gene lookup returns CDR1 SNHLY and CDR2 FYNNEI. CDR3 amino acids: CASREETQYF. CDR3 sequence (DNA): TGTGCCAGCAGGGAGGAGACCCAGTACTTC.

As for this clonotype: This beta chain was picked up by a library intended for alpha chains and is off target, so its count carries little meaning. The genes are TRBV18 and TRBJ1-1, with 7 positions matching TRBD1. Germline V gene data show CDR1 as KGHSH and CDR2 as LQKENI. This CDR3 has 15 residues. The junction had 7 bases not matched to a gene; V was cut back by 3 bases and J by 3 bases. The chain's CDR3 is CASSPQPTGYTEAFF. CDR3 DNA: TGTGCCAGCTCACCCCAACCGACAGGGTACACTGAAGCTTTCTTT.

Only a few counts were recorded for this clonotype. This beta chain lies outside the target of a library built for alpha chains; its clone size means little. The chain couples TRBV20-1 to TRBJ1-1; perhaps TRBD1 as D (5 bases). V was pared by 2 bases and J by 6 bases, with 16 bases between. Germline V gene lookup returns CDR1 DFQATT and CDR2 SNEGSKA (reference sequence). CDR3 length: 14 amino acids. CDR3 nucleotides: TGCAGTGCTAGATGGGGGGGAGAAGCGGCTGAAGCTTTCTTT. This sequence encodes CSARWGGEAAEAFF.

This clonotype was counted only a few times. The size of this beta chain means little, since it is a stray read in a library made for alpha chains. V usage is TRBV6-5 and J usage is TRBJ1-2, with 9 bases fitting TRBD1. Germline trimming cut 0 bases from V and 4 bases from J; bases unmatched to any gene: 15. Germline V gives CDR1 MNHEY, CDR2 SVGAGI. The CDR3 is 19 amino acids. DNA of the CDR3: TGTGCCAGCAGTTACTCGAGTGGTGGGACAGGGAAGATCGTCTATGGCTACACCTTC. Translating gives CASSYSSGGTGKIVYGYTF.

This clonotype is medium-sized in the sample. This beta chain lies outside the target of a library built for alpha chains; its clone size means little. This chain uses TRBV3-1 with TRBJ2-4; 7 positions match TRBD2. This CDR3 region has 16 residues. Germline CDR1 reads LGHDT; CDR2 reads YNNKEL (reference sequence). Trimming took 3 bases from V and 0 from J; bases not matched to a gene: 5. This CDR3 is CASSQGLAVAKNIQYF. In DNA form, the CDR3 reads TGTGCCAGCAGCCAGGGTCTAGCGGTAGCCAAAAACATTCAGTACTTC.

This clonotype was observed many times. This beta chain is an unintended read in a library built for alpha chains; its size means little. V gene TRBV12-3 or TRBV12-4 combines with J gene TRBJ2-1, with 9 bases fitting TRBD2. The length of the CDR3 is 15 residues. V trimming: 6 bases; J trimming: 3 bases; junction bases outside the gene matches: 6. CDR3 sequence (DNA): TGTGCCAGCAGCCCGACTAGCGGACTCTACAATGAGCAGTTCTTC. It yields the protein CASSPTSGLYNEQFF.

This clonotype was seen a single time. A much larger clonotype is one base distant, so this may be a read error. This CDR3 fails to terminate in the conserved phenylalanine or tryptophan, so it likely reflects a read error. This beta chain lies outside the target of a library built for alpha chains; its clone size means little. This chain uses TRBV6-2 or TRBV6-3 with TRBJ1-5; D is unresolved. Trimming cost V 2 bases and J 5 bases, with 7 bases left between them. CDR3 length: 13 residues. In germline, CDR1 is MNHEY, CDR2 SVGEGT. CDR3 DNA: TGTGCCAGCAGTTACCAAGGGCATCAGCCCCAGCATTCT. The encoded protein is CASSYQGHQPQHS.